These T cell receptor beta chains were read from a single sample in a study of CD8 T cells in ankylosing spondylitis. TCRdb itself ran the 5' RACE reads through MiXCR, one entry per CDR3 protein. The table records about 360,000 distinct CDR3 sequences, roughly 20% of them present only once. The material sequenced was blood, either unsorted or a sorted T cell fraction (not recorded which). These receptors came from a male donor with ankylosing spondylitis or in good health (not recorded which). CDR3s include the opening cysteine and the closing phenylalanine or tryptophan. D genes are given only for firm matches. Clone size is given for some rows only: seen once, a few or many times, or a class if the clone is expanded.

CDR3 length: 16
clone size: few
D gene: TRBD1
J gene: TRBJ2-1
V gene: TRBV20-1
CDR3 protein: CSARAFRDRAYNEQFF
CDR3 DNA: TGCAGTGCTAGAGCCTTCCGGGACAGGGCATACAATGAGCAGTTCTTC

CDR3 length: 12
clone size: few
D gene: .
J gene: TRBJ2-1
V gene: TRBV7-2
CDR3 protein: CASSFWGNEQFF
CDR3 DNA: TGTGCCAGCAGCTTTTGGGGGAATGAGCAGTTCTTC

CDR3 length: 16
clone size: many
D gene: .
J gene: TRBJ2-1
V gene: TRBV6-5
CDR3 protein: CASSSIFGERYNEQFF
CDR3 DNA: TGTGCCAGCAGTTCCATCTTCGGGGAAAGATACAATGAGCAGTTCTTC

CDR3 length: 15
clone size: few
D gene: .
J gene: TRBJ2-7
V gene: TRBV7-2
CDR3 protein: CASSLEFSPAYEQYF
CDR3 DNA: TGTGCCAGCAGCTTAGAATTCTCCCCAGCCTACGAGCAGTACTTC

CDR3 length: 13
clone size: .
D gene: .
J gene: TRBJ2-5
V gene: TRBV12-3/TRBV12-4
CDR3 protein: CASSLSNPGAQYF
CDR3 DNA: TGTGCCAGCAGTTTATCTAACCCAGGGGCCCAGTACTTC

CDR3 length: 15
clone size: few
D gene: TRBD1
J gene: TRBJ2-7
V gene: TRBV12-3/TRBV12-4
CDR3 protein: CASSPPGTASYEQYF
CDR3 DNA: TGTGCCAGCAGTCCTCCCGGGACAGCTTCCTACGAGCAGTACTTC

CDR3 length: 13
clone size: .
D gene: TRBD1
J gene: TRBJ2-3
V gene: TRBV27
CDR3 protein: CASSLTPGQGKYF
CDR3 DNA: TGTGCCAGCAGTCTCACCCCGGGACAGGGCAAGTATTTT

CDR3 length: 13
clone size: .
D gene: .
J gene: TRBJ2-3
V gene: TRBV6-1
CDR3 protein: CASSAGVADTQYF
CDR3 DNA: TGTGCCAGCAGTGCCGGGGTGGCAGATACGCAGTATTTT

CDR3 length: 16
clone size: medium-sized
D gene: TRBD2
J gene: TRBJ2-2
V gene: TRBV6-4
CDR3 protein: CASSDHAGGNTGELFF
CDR3 DNA: TGTGCCAGCAGTGACCATGCGGGGGGCAACACCGGGGAGCTGTTTTTT

CDR3 length: 15
clone size: .
D gene: TRBD1
J gene: TRBJ2-7
V gene: TRBV29-1
CDR3 protein: CSVLLTGTGSHEQYF
CDR3 DNA: TGCAGCGTCCTACTCACCGGGACAGGGTCCCACGAGCAGTACTTC

CDR3 length: 14
clone size: .
D gene: .
J gene: TRBJ2-1
V gene: TRBV6-5
CDR3 protein: CASSYSKGYNEQFF
CDR3 DNA: TGTGCCAGCAGTTACTCGAAAGGGTACAATGAGCAGTTCTTC

CDR3 length: 12
clone size: .
D gene: .
J gene: TRBJ2-3
V gene: TRBV6-6
CDR3 protein: CASCSSADTQYF
CDR3 DNA: TGTGCCAGCTGCTCTTCGGCAGATACGCAGTATTTT

CDR3 length: 16
clone size: .
D gene: .
J gene: TRBJ1-5
V gene: TRBV4-1
CDR3 protein: CASSHGSAWGREPQHF
CDR3 DNA: TGCGCCAGCAGCCATGGAAGTGCTTGGGGGAGGGAGCCCCAGCATTTT

CDR3 length: 15
clone size: few
D gene: .
J gene: TRBJ2-2
V gene: TRBV9
CDR3 protein: CASSVEGTSTGELFF
CDR3 DNA: TGTGCCAGCAGCGTAGAGGGAACAAGCACCGGGGAGCTGTTTTTT

CDR3 length: 15
clone size: few
D gene: .
J gene: TRBJ1-1
V gene: TRBV3-1
CDR3 protein: CASSQSTYRTAEAFF
CDR3 DNA: TGTGCCAGCAGCCAATCAACCTACAGGACCGCTGAAGCTTTCTTT

CDR3 length: 14
clone size: .
D gene: .
J gene: TRBJ1-3
V gene: TRBV5-6
CDR3 protein: CACDVLRSGNTIYF
CDR3 DNA: TGTGCCTGCGATGTACTCAGGTCAGGAAACACCATATATTTT

CDR3 length: 17
clone size: few
D gene: TRBD2
J gene: TRBJ2-1
V gene: TRBV4-2
CDR3 protein: CASNEWTSGGAYNEQFF
CDR3 DNA: TGTGCCAGCAACGAATGGACTAGCGGGGGGGCCTACAATGAGCAGTTCTTC

CDR3 length: 16
clone size: few
D gene: TRBD1
J gene: TRBJ2-2
V gene: TRBV7-2
CDR3 protein: CASSLIGTGGFGELFF
CDR3 DNA: TGTGCCAGCAGCCTCATTGGGACAGGGGGCTTCGGGGAGCTGTTTTTT

CDR3 length: 13
clone size: few
D gene: .
J gene: TRBJ2-3
V gene: TRBV29-1
CDR3 protein: CSVGGAWADTQYF
CDR3 DNA: TGCAGCGTTGGGGGGGCTTGGGCAGATACGCAGTATTTT

CDR3 length: 15
clone size: .
D gene: TRBD2
J gene: TRBJ2-7
V gene: TRBV27
CDR3 protein: CASSPPGGGSNEQYF
CDR3 DNA: TGTGCCAGCAGTCCCCCCGGGGGGGGCTCCAACGAGCAGTACTTC

CDR3 length: 16
clone size: few
D gene: .
J gene: TRBJ2-2
V gene: TRBV12-3/TRBV12-4
CDR3 protein: CASSFWDRKNTGELFF
CDR3 DNA: TGTGCCAGCAGTTTTTGGGACCGAAAGAACACCGGGGAGCTGTTTTTT

CDR3 length: 13
clone size: few
D gene: TRBD2
J gene: TRBJ2-7
V gene: TRBV20-1
CDR3 protein: CSASGGGAYEQYF
CDR3 DNA: TGCAGTGCTTCCGGGGGGGGTGCCTACGAGCAGTACTTC

CDR3 length: 17
clone size: .
D gene: .
J gene: TRBJ2-7
V gene: TRBV3-1
CDR3 protein: CASCKEGSGQGTDEQYF
CDR3 DNA: TGTGCCAGCTGCAAAGAAGGGTCGGGGCAGGGGACGGACGAGCAGTACTTC

CDR3 length: 15
clone size: few
D gene: TRBD2
J gene: TRBJ2-5
V gene: TRBV12-3/TRBV12-4
CDR3 protein: CASSLGRGGQETQYF
CDR3 DNA: TGTGCCAGCAGTTTGGGAAGGGGAGGGCAAGAGACCCAGTACTTC

CDR3 length: 15
clone size: .
D gene: TRBD2
J gene: TRBJ2-1
V gene: TRBV4-1
CDR3 protein: CASSQAGGGLNEQFF
CDR3 DNA: TGCGCCAGCAGCCAAGCCGGGGGGGGGTTGAATGAGCAGTTCTTC

CDR3 length: 15
clone size: .
D gene: TRBD2
J gene: TRBJ2-3
V gene: TRBV28
CDR3 protein: CASSGTSGGRDTQYF
CDR3 DNA: TGTGCCAGCAGTGGGACTAGCGGGGGGCGGGATACGCAGTATTTT

CDR3 length: 13
clone size: few
D gene: .
J gene: TRBJ2-1
V gene: TRBV27
CDR3 protein: CASGWRRHNEQFF
CDR3 DNA: TGTGCCAGCGGTTGGCGACGGCACAATGAGCAGTTCTTC

CDR3 length: 14
clone size: few
D gene: .
J gene: TRBJ1-1
V gene: TRBV12-3/TRBV12-4
CDR3 protein: CASSLRDGGTEAFF
CDR3 DNA: TGTGCCAGCAGTTTAAGGGACGGGGGCACTGAAGCTTTCTTT

CDR3 length: 12
clone size: few
D gene: .
J gene: TRBJ1-1
V gene: TRBV16
CDR3 protein: CASTSDSLGAFF
CDR3 DNA: TGTGCCAGCACCTCGGACAGTTTGGGAGCTTTCTTT

CDR3 length: 13
clone size: .
D gene: .
J gene: TRBJ1-1
V gene: TRBV6-2/TRBV6-3
CDR3 protein: CASSRGGGYEAFF
CDR3 DNA: TGTGCCAGCAGCCGAGGTGGGGGGTATGAAGCTTTCTTT

CDR3 length: 14
clone size: .
D gene: TRBD2
J gene: TRBJ2-3
V gene: TRBV29-1
CDR3 protein: CSVDLVTSSDTQYF
CDR3 DNA: TGCAGCGTTGATTTGGTGACTAGCTCAGATACGCAGTATTTT

CDR3 length: 16
clone size: few
D gene: .
J gene: TRBJ2-1
V gene: TRBV6-1
CDR3 protein: CASSLEPSVPADEQFF
CDR3 DNA: TGTGCCAGCAGCCTCGAACCCTCAGTACCTGCGGATGAGCAGTTCTTC

CDR3 length: 13
clone size: few
D gene: .
J gene: TRBJ2-1
V gene: TRBV27
CDR3 protein: CASSLSGTHWQFF
CDR3 DNA: TGTGCCAGCAGTTTATCGGGCACCCATTGGCAGTTCTTC

CDR3 length: 14
clone size: .
D gene: .
J gene: TRBJ1-2
V gene: TRBV28
CDR3 protein: CASRNNRQEDGYTF
CDR3 DNA: TGTGCCAGCAGAAACAACCGACAGGAGGATGGCTACACCTTC

CDR3 length: 16
clone size: .
D gene: TRBD1
J gene: TRBJ1-2
V gene: TRBV14
CDR3 protein: CASSHLPQQGARGYTF
CDR3 DNA: TGTGCCAGCAGCCATTTACCACAACAGGGGGCACGTGGCTACACCTTC

CDR3 length: 13
clone size: many
D gene: .
J gene: TRBJ2-6
V gene: TRBV12-3/TRBV12-4
CDR3 protein: CASSLAGANVLTF
CDR3 DNA: TGTGCCAGCAGTTTGGCTGGGGCCAACGTCCTGACTTTC

CDR3 length: 14
clone size: .
D gene: .
J gene: TRBJ2-3
V gene: TRBV27
CDR3 protein: CASSSMISTDTQYF
CDR3 DNA: TGTGCCAGCAGTTCAATGATTAGCACAGATACGCAGTATTTT

CDR3 length: 17
clone size: .
D gene: TRBD2
J gene: TRBJ2-1
V gene: TRBV20-1
CDR3 protein: CSAILAGGLSSYNEQFF
CDR3 DNA: TGCAGTGCCATACTAGCGGGGGGCCTCAGCTCCTACAATGAGCAGTTCTTC

CDR3 length: 13
clone size: .
D gene: .
J gene: TRBJ2-2
V gene: TRBV7-9
CDR3 protein: CASSLSLNGELFF
CDR3 DNA: TGTGCCAGCAGCTTATCACTCAACGGGGAGCTGTTTTTT

CDR3 length: 15
clone size: .
D gene: TRBD1
J gene: TRBJ2-1
V gene: TRBV9
CDR3 protein: CASSGQGPGYNEQFF
CDR3 DNA: TGTGCCAGCAGCGGACAGGGCCCAGGGTACAATGAGCAGTTCTTC

CDR3 length: 15
clone size: .
D gene: TRBD1
J gene: TRBJ1-4
V gene: TRBV9
CDR3 protein: CASSVGQGAREKLFF
CDR3 DNA: TGTGCCAGCAGCGTCGGACAGGGGGCTCGCGAAAAACTGTTTTTT

CDR3 length: 13
clone size: few
D gene: .
J gene: TRBJ2-1
V gene: TRBV27
CDR3 protein: CASSSLQGHEQFF
CDR3 DNA: TGTGCCAGCAGTTCACTGCAGGGCCATGAGCAGTTCTTC

CDR3 length: 12
clone size: .
D gene: .
J gene: TRBJ1-1
V gene: TRBV27
CDR3 protein: CASHTGNTEAFF
CDR3 DNA: TGTGCCAGCCATACAGGGAACACTGAAGCTTTCTTT

CDR3 length: 14
clone size: .
D gene: .
J gene: TRBJ1-2
V gene: TRBV12-3/TRBV12-4
CDR3 protein: CAGSLGRGAYGYTF
CDR3 DNA: TGTGCCGGCAGTTTAGGTAGGGGAGCATATGGCTACACCTTC

CDR3 length: 16
clone size: .
D gene: .
J gene: TRBJ2-7
V gene: TRBV7-9
CDR3 protein: CASSLAETANYYEQYF
CDR3 DNA: TGTGCCAGCAGCTTAGCAGAAACAGCCAACTACTACGAGCAGTACTTC